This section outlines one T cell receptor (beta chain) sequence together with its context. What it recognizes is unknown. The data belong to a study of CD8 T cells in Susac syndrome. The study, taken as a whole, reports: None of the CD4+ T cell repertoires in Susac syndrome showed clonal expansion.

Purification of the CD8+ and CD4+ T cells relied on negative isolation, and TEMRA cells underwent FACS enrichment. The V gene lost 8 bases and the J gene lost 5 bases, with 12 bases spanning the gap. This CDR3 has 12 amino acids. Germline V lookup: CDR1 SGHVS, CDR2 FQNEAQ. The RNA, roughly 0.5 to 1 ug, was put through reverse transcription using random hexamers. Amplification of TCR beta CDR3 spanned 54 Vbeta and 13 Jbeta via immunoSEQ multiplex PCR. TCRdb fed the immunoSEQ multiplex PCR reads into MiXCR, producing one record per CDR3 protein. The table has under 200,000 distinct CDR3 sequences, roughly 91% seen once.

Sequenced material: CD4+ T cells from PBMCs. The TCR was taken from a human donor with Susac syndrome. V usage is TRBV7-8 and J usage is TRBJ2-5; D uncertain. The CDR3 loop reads CASQPPEETQYF. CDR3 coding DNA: TGTGCCAGCCAACCCCCTGAGGAGACCCAGTACTTC.